This TCR beta chain was recorded in a study of T cell responses to AZD1222 COVID-19 vaccine. Study conclusions and caveats: Mapped onto spike, vaccine-associated CD4 TCRs spanned it and were dominant at 160-218 and 743-854. In all cases, repertoires were sampled only after the peak T cell response. At study baseline, merely roughly 6 AZD1222 recipients were seropositive.

The assay was immunoSEQ multiplex PCR, and TCRdb's table has in-frame clones only and misses some. The table includes 80,000 or so clones, 85% to 90% detected once. To note about this clone: Its matching antigen is unknown.

The germline V gene encodes CDR1 SGHRS and CDR2 YFSETQ. The germline V and J ends were trimmed by 0 bases and 5 bases, with 8 bases remaining between them. The CDR3 extends over 13 amino acids. The gene calls are TRBV5-1 and TRBJ2-5; tentative D call: TRBD1 (6 bases). This TCR was sampled from an adult in good health. The sequenced sample was peripheral blood, obtained on day 0 of AZD1222 vaccination. Written as DNA, the CDR3 is TGCGCCAGCAGCTTGGGCAGGGGTGAGACCCAGTACTTC. Its translation: CASSLGRGETQYF.